These 28 T cell receptor beta chains were all obtained from the same sample, sequenced in a study of T cell responses to AZD1222 COVID-19 vaccine (dated by TCRdb to 2020 to 2023). The library relied on the immunoSEQ multiplex PCR assay. Imported from immuneACCESS, the table was reduced by TCRdb to in-frame sequences with V and J called. These copies leave out some clones; in studies compared against another copy, an unresolved V gene accounts for under half, and the cause of the remainder is not known. Here the sample has 180,000 or so clones; 85% to 95% occur a single time. Of the sample, around 4.3% is held by the ten largest clones. This specimen's time point label, per the study, means: baseline before first vaccination. The starting material was peripheral blood, obtained on day 0 of AZD1222 vaccination. These receptors were collected from an adult in good health.

The genes are TRBV3-1 (or the pseudogene TRBV3-2) and TRBJ1-1; 7 nucleotides match TRBD1. The CDR3 runs to 15 residues. Trimming at V came to 1 base and at J to 0 bases, leaving 2 bases not matched to a gene. Germline CDR1 is LGHDT and CDR2 is YNNKEL (reference sequence). CDR3 sequence: CASSQAGQMNTEAFF. Written as DNA, the CDR3 is TGTGCCAGCAGCCAAGCGGGACAGATGAACACTGAAGCTTTCTTT.

This clone came up once. This sequence joins TRBV5-1 and TRBJ1-2; 9 positions agree with TRBD1. Trimming removed 4 bases from V and 5 bases from J; junction bases left unmatched: 18. Germline lookup yields CDR1 SGHRS and CDR2 YFSETQ. The CDR3 runs 18 residues. The CDR3 nucleotides read TGCGCCAGCAGCGGGCTTGGGGACAGGGAAGAGAAGCAGTATGGCTACACCTTC. Protein sequence: CASSGLGDREEKQYGYTF.

This chain connects TRBV5-1 to TRBJ2-7; D is possibly TRBD2 (5 bases). V dropped 5 bases and J dropped 4 bases, with 7 bases sitting between them. Per the germline V gene, CDR1 is SGHRS and CDR2 is YFSETQ. This CDR3 has 11 amino acids. The CDR3 loop is CASRRGYEQYF. DNA of the CDR3: TGCGCCAGCAGGCGAGGGTACGAGCAGTACTTC.

This chain uses TRBV28 with TRBJ1-1, with D possibly matching TRBD1 (6 bases). The V gene lost 2 bases and the J gene lost 8 bases, with 12 bases spanning the gap. The CDR3 runs 13 residues. Per the germline V gene, CDR1 is MDHEN and CDR2 is SYDVKM. For the CDR3, the DNA is TGTGCCAGCAGTTTACTGGGGGCGGCCGAAGCTTTCTTT. It encodes CASSLLGAAEAFF.

The chain has TRBV11-2 and TRBJ1-6, with a weak D call TRBD1 (5 bases). There are 16 residues in the CDR3. The germline CDR1 and CDR2 sequences are SGHAT and FQNNGV. V lost 2 bases to trimming and J lost 6 bases, with 14 bases between them. In DNA, the CDR3 is TGTGCCAGCAGCTTACAATGGGGGGGTCCTAATTCACCCCTCCACTTT. Translation: CASSLQWGGPNSPLHF.

This CDR3 is CASRERGPDNEQFF. The CDR3 bases are TGTGCCAGCAGGGAGAGGGGGCCAGACAATGAGCAGTTCTTC. The chain uses TRBV5-6 and TRBJ2-1; 7 bases align to TRBD1. Looked up from germline, CDR1 is SGHDT and CDR2 is YYEEEE. This CDR3 has 14 residues. V was pared by 5 bases and J by 5 bases, with 7 bases of the junction left unmatched.

This sequence joins TRBV30 and TRBJ2-5; D is unresolved. Germline values: CDR1 GTSNPN, CDR2 SVGIG (reference sequence). V gave up 7 bases and J gave up 0 bases, with 9 bases separating them. The CDR3 extends over 12 amino acids. The CDR3 nucleotides are TGTGCCTCCTTGGGGTACCAAGAGACCCAGTACTTC. Translated, it gives CASLGYQETQYF.

J is TRBJ2-7 and V is TRBV6-5, with 10 nucleotides matching TRBD2. Looked up from germline, CDR1 is MNHEY and CDR2 is SVGAGI. The CDR3 extends over 15 amino acids. Unmatched junction bases numbered 4, after V lost 4 bases and J lost 1 base. The CDR3 here is CASSSPSGRSYEQYF. In nucleotides, the CDR3 is TGTGCCAGCAGTTCCCCTAGCGGGAGATCCTACGAGCAGTACTTC.

The sample holds one count of this clone. This chain uses TRBV6-5 with TRBJ1-4, with D unclear. CDR1 and CDR2 (germline): MNHEY, SVGAGI. The CDR3 consists of 14 residues. V was pared by 2 bases and J by 8 bases, with 12 bases between. As DNA, the CDR3 is TGTGCCAGCAGTTACAGGTGGGGTGGCGAAAAACTGTTTTTT. This sequence encodes CASSYRWGGEKLFF.

Comments on this clone: A read error may account for a junction end that differs from germline. V gene TRBV6-5 combines with J gene TRBJ2-7, with D perhaps given as TRBD1 or TRBD2 (6 bases each). CDR3 length equals 14 residues. Germline assignment: CDR1 MNHEY and CDR2 SVGAGI. CDR3 DNA sequence: TGTGCCAGCAGTTACTCGACGCCCGGGGGCCTCAAGGACTTC. Its protein product is CASSYSTPGGLKDF.

The chain is built from TRBV2 and TRBJ2-4; no definite D call. The V gene lost 5 bases and the J gene lost 1 base, with 6 bases spanning the gap. Germline V lookup: CDR1 SNHLY, CDR2 FYNNEI. The length of the CDR3 is 13 residues. Written as DNA, the CDR3 is TGTGCCAGCAGTCCCTCCGCCAAAAACATTCAGTACTTC. This codes for CASSPSAKNIQYF.

The chain recombines TRBV18 with TRBJ2-7; D is undetermined. V was trimmed by 3 bases and J by 1 base, leaving 4 bases between them. Germline loops: CDR1 KGHSH, CDR2 LQKENI. This CDR3 has 12 amino acids. In DNA, the CDR3 is TGTGCCAGCTCACCTCAGTCCTACGAGCAGTACTTC. Translating it yields CASSPQSYEQYF.

The chain combines TRBV7-9 with TRBJ1-1; weak D call: TRBD1 (5 bases). This CDR3 is 14 amino acids long. Germline lookup yields CDR1 SEHNR and CDR2 FQNEAQ (reference sequence). Trimming shortened V by 2 bases and J by 3 bases, and 10 bases separated the two germline ends. CDR3 bases: TGTGCCAGCAGCTTACGAGGGGTGGACACTGAAGCTTTCTTT. Translated: CASSLRGVDTEAFF.

The chain joins TRBV14 to TRBJ2-7; TRBD1 agrees at 10 bases. V was clipped by 4 bases and J by 5 bases; unmatched bases: 8. The CDR3 is made up of 15 amino acids. Germline V gene sequence: CDR1 SGHDN, CDR2 FVKESK. The CDR3 is CASSRLRQGAHEQYF. Here the CDR3 DNA reads TGTGCCAGCAGCCGGTTAAGACAGGGGGCCCACGAGCAGTACTTC.

This clone showed up just once. The genes are TRBV19 and TRBJ1-1; D may be TRBD1 (6 bases). Germline-derived CDR1 and CDR2 are LNHDA and SQIVND (reference sequence). Trimming took 8 bases from V and 3 from J, leaving 10 bases between them. The CDR3 runs to 12 residues. DNA for the CDR3: TGTGCCAGTGCACAGGGTTACACTGAAGCTTTCTTT. This encodes CASAQGYTEAFF.

The V call is TRBV3-1 (or the pseudogene TRBV3-2), the J call TRBJ1-2, with 11 nucleotides matching TRBD1. The V segment lost 1 base and the J segment 6 bases; nucleotides outside the gene matches: 7. Germline V gene data show CDR1 as LGHDT and CDR2 as YNNKEL (reference sequence). The CDR3 has 16 amino acids. The CDR3 DNA reads TGTGCCAGCAGCCAAGGATCGTGGACAGGGGGCAATGGCTACACCTTC. Its protein is CASSQGSWTGGNGYTF.

The chain is built from TRBV5-1 and TRBJ1-1; the D is unclear. This CDR3 is 12 amino acids long. Germline lookup yields CDR1 SGHRS and CDR2 YFSETQ. Trimming pared 4 bases from V and 8 bases from J, leaving 12 bases between. This chain's CDR3 is CASSPSPAEAFF. In nucleotides, the CDR3 is TGCGCCAGCAGCCCCTCTCCGGCGGAAGCTTTCTTT.

This clone was recorded once. The chain is built from TRBV5-8 and TRBJ1-1; D unresolved. Germline V gene data show CDR1 as SGHTS and CDR2 as YDEGEE. Trimming shortened V by 4 bases and J by 4 bases, and 14 bases separated the two germline ends. The CDR3 loop spans 14 amino acids. CDR3 coding DNA: TGTGCCAGCAGCCTCCCGACGGGTCGCACTGAAGCTTTCTTT. Translated, it gives CASSLPTGRTEAFF.

The rearrangement joins TRBV19 to TRBJ2-1; 10 positions match TRBD2. There are 14 residues in the CDR3. CDR1 is LNHDA and CDR2 is SQIVND in the germline V gene (reference sequence). Losses at the gene ends were 7 bases for V and 4 bases for J; bases not matched to a gene: 4. CDR3 sequence: CASIKREGYNEQFF. The CDR3 nucleotides are TGTGCCAGTATTAAGCGGGAGGGATACAATGAGCAGTTCTTC.

The chain uses TRBV3-1 (or the pseudogene TRBV3-2) and TRBJ2-7; D is possibly TRBD2 (6 bases). The germline V gene has CDR1 LGHDT and CDR2 YNNKEL (reference sequence). Trimming shortened V by 6 bases and J by 4 bases, and 10 bases separated the two germline ends. The CDR3 contains 12 residues. The chain's CDR3 is CASSHGTYEQYF. The CDR3 DNA sequence: TGTGCCAGCAGTCACGGGACTTACGAGCAGTACTTC.

This chain links TRBV29-1 with TRBJ2-7; perhaps TRBD1 as D (6 bases). V lost 8 bases and J 2 bases, leaving 19 bases between the germline ends. The CDR3 consists of 14 residues. Germline V gene sequence: CDR1 SQVTM, CDR2 ANQGSEA. The CDR3 coding sequence is TGCAGCACCACTGGGGGTCCAGGGGCCTACGAGCAGTACTTC. Translation: CSTTGGPGAYEQYF.

The rearrangement joins TRBV2 to TRBJ2-1; 8 bases are shared with TRBD1. CDR1 is SNHLY, CDR2 FYNNEI, per germline. The CDR3 runs to 14 residues. The J segment lost 3 bases and the V segment lost 9 bases, leaving 7 bases of the junction unmatched. The CDR3 sequence: CARQGADLYNEQFF. In DNA form, the CDR3 reads TGTGCCAGGCAGGGGGCCGACCTCTACAATGAGCAGTTCTTC. Filled out from reference TRBV2 and TRBJ2-1, the complete variable domain reads EPEVTQTPSHQVTQMGQEVILRCVPISNHLYFYWYRQILGQKVEFLVSFYNNEISEKSEIFDDQFSVERPDGSNFTLKIRSTKLEDSAMYFCARQGADLYNEQFFGPGTRLTVL.

This clone is a singleton in its sample. The rearrangement uses TRBV6-2 or TRBV6-3 and TRBJ1-2, with D uncertain. V lost 4 bases, J lost 8 bases, and 11 bases lay in between. There are 12 residues in the CDR3. Germline V gene lookup returns CDR1 MNHEY and CDR2 SVGEGT. CDR3 sequence: CASSFVSRGYTF. The CDR3, as DNA: TGTGCCAGCAGTTTTGTGTCGAGAGGCTACACCTTC.

This chain connects TRBV6-5 to TRBJ1-4; D is unresolved. Germline assignment: CDR1 MNHEY and CDR2 SVGAGI. The CDR3 covers 15 residues. The germline V and J ends were trimmed by 0 bases and 4 bases, with 9 bases remaining between them. The CDR3, as DNA: TGTGCCAGCAGTTACTCTGGTTATGGTAATGAAAAACTGTTTTTT. Protein product: CASSYSGYGNEKLFF.

The chain uses TRBV5-4 and TRBJ1-1; D unresolved. V gave up 0 bases and J gave up 2 bases, with 8 bases separating them. The CDR3 runs 14 residues. The germline CDR1 and CDR2 sequences are SGHNT and YYREEE (reference sequence). The CDR3 loop reads CASSLVQSNTEAFF. Written as DNA, the CDR3 is TGTGCCAGCAGCTTGGTTCAGTCAAACACTGAAGCTTTCTTT.

This sequence joins TRBV7-8 and TRBJ1-2; tentatively, D is TRBD1 (5 bases). The V gene lost 2 bases and the J gene lost 3 bases, with 7 bases spanning the gap. This CDR3 spans 13 amino acids. Germline CDR1 SGHVS, CDR2 FQNEAQ. CDR3: CASSLWGDYGYTF. As DNA, the CDR3 is TGTGCCAGCAGCTTATGGGGGGACTATGGCTACACCTTC.

V and J are TRBV5-1 and TRBJ2-7; TRBD1 aligns across 7 bases. In germline, CDR1 is SGHRS, CDR2 YFSETQ. The CDR3 is 14 amino acids. V dropped 3 bases and J dropped 5; count of bases not matched to a gene: 8. This chain's CDR3 is CASSSRQGNHEQYF. The DNA of the CDR3 is TGCGCCAGCAGCTCACGACAGGGTAACCACGAGCAGTACTTC.

The chain carries TRBV7-9 and TRBJ1-3, with D possibly matching TRBD1 (5 bases). The CDR3 has 14 amino acids. Germline values: CDR1 SEHNR, CDR2 FQNEAQ (reference sequence). Trimming removed 5 bases at V and 4 bases at J, with 12 bases between. CDR3 sequence: CASSHYGDGNTIYF. CDR3 DNA sequence: TGTGCCAGCAGCCACTACGGGGACGGAAACACCATATATTTT.